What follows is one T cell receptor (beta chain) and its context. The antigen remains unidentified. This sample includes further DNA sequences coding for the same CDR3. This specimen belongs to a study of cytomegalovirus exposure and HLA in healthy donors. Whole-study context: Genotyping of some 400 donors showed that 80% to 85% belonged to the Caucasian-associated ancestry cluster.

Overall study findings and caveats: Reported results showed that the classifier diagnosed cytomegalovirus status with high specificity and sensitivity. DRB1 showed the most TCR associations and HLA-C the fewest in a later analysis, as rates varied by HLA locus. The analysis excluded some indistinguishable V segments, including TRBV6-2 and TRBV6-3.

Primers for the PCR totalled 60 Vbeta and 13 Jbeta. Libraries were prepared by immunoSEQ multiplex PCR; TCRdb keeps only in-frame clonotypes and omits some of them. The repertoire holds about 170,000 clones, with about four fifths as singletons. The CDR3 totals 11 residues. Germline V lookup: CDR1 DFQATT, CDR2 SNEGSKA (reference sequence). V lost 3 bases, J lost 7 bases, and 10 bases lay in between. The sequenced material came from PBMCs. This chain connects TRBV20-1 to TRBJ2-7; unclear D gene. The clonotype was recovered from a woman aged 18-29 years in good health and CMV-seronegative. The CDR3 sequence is CSASVAHEQYF. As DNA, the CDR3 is TGCAGTGCTAGTGTAGCCCATGAGCAGTACTTC.